This is a list of T cell receptor beta chains from one sample in a study of cytomegalovirus exposure and HLA in healthy donors. Libraries were prepared by immunoSEQ multiplex PCR; TCRdb keeps only in-frame clonotypes and omits some of them. This sample has roughly 150,000 clones, with about 80% found just once. What was sequenced was PBMCs. The receptors were sampled from a woman between 50 and 59 years old in good health and CMV-seropositive. CDR3s include the opening cysteine and the closing phenylalanine or tryptophan. A D gene is named only where the DNA matches it firmly. The listing skips clone size in some rows; elsewhere it reads once, few, many or a size class.

cdr3_nt: TGTGCCAGCAAGGGCAGGGAGGTTACCGGGGAGCTGTTTTTT
cdr3_aa: CASKGREVTGELFF
clone_size: NA
j_call: TRBJ2-2
cdr3_length: 14
v_call: TRBV28
d_call: NA

cdr3_nt: TGTGCCAGCAGCTTTTACAGTCTCTCTAGCAATCAGCCCCAGCATTTT
cdr3_aa: CASSFYSLSSNQPQHF
clone_size: once
j_call: TRBJ1-5
cdr3_length: 16
v_call: TRBV7-9
d_call: NA

cdr3_nt: TGTGCCAGCAGCTTGTACACAGATACGCAGTATTTT
cdr3_aa: CASSLYTDTQYF
clone_size: NA
j_call: TRBJ2-3
cdr3_length: 12
v_call: TRBV13
d_call: NA

cdr3_nt: TGTGCCAGCAGCAGAATGAACACTGAAGCTTTCTTT
cdr3_aa: CASSRMNTEAFF
clone_size: NA
j_call: TRBJ1-1
cdr3_length: 12
v_call: TRBV2
d_call: NA

cdr3_nt: TGTGCCTGGAGTGGATACGACAGGGACTCTAACTATGGCTACACCTTC
cdr3_aa: CAWSGYDRDSNYGYTF
clone_size: NA
j_call: TRBJ1-2
cdr3_length: 16
v_call: TRBV30
d_call: TRBD1

cdr3_nt: TGTGCCAGCATGAAGATCGGACAGGGAAACTATGGCTACACCTTC
cdr3_aa: CASMKIGQGNYGYTF
clone_size: NA
j_call: TRBJ1-2
cdr3_length: 15
v_call: TRBV2
d_call: TRBD1

cdr3_nt: TGCAGCGTTAGCGTGAATTCCTACGAGCAGTACTTC
cdr3_aa: CSVSVNSYEQYF
clone_size: NA
j_call: TRBJ2-7
cdr3_length: 12
v_call: TRBV29-1
d_call: NA

cdr3_nt: TGTGCCAGCAGTGGGCAGGGGGTACGATACGAGCAGTACTTC
cdr3_aa: CASSGQGVRYEQYF
clone_size: NA
j_call: TRBJ2-7
cdr3_length: 14
v_call: TRBV5-6
d_call: TRBD1

cdr3_nt: TGTGCCAGCAGCCCCGGTATCATGAACACTGAAGCTTTCTTT
cdr3_aa: CASSPGIMNTEAFF
clone_size: NA
j_call: TRBJ1-1
cdr3_length: 14
v_call: TRBV11-2
d_call: NA

cdr3_nt: TGTGCCAGCAGCCAAGGACTAGCGTTTAATTACTACGAGCAGTACTTC
cdr3_aa: CASSQGLAFNYYEQYF
clone_size: NA
j_call: TRBJ2-7
cdr3_length: 16
v_call: TRBV14
d_call: TRBD2

cdr3_nt: TGCGCCAGCAGCCAAGATTGGAGAGACAGGGATGAAGCTTTCTTT
cdr3_aa: CASSQDWRDRDEAFF
clone_size: NA
j_call: TRBJ1-1
cdr3_length: 15
v_call: TRBV4-1
d_call: TRBD1

cdr3_nt: TGTGCCAGCAGTTTTACAGGGGTCTCGTACAATGAGCAGTTCTTC
cdr3_aa: CASSFTGVSYNEQFF
clone_size: NA
j_call: TRBJ2-1
cdr3_length: 15
v_call: TRBV27
d_call: TRBD1

cdr3_nt: TGCGCCAGCAGCCCGGGGGGGATTAATGAAAAACTGTTTTTT
cdr3_aa: CASSPGGINEKLFF
clone_size: once
j_call: TRBJ1-4
cdr3_length: 14
v_call: TRBV4-3
d_call: NA

cdr3_nt: TGTGCCATCAATGTTCAGGGGGACTACACCTTC
cdr3_aa: CAINVQGDYTF
clone_size: NA
j_call: TRBJ1-2
cdr3_length: 11
v_call: TRBV10-3
d_call: TRBD1

cdr3_nt: TGTGCCAGCAGCCGCCTAGCGGGGGGGCTCTACAATGAGCAGTTCTTC
cdr3_aa: CASSRLAGGLYNEQFF
clone_size: NA
j_call: TRBJ2-1
cdr3_length: 16
v_call: TRBV7-9
d_call: TRBD2

cdr3_nt: TGTGCCAGTAGCTGGACAGCTTATAGCAATCAGCCCCAGCATTTT
cdr3_aa: CASSWTAYSNQPQHF
clone_size: NA
j_call: TRBJ1-5
cdr3_length: 15
v_call: TRBV19
d_call: NA

cdr3_nt: TGTGCCAGCAGCTTAGAGGCCGGGGGGGCGTATGAGCAGTTCTTC
cdr3_aa: CASSLEAGGAYEQFF
clone_size: NA
j_call: TRBJ2-1
cdr3_length: 15
v_call: TRBV7-2
d_call: TRBD2

cdr3_nt: TGTGCCAGCAGTGAAGCGTTTGACAGGGAAGCTTTCTTT
cdr3_aa: CASSEAFDREAFF
clone_size: NA
j_call: TRBJ1-1
cdr3_length: 13
v_call: TRBV6-1
d_call: NA

cdr3_nt: TGCGCCAGCAGTGAAGGAGAACAGGGAGTTTTCTCTGGGGCCAACGTCCTGACTTTC
cdr3_aa: CASSEGEQGVFSGANVLTF
clone_size: NA
j_call: TRBJ2-6
cdr3_length: 19
v_call: TRBV10-1
d_call: NA

cdr3_nt: TGTGCCAGCGAATCCGGGGGCGGGGGAACGGATGAGCAGTTCTTC
cdr3_aa: CASESGGGGTDEQFF
clone_size: NA
j_call: TRBJ2-1
cdr3_length: 15
v_call: TRBV27
d_call: NA

cdr3_nt: TGTGCCAGCTCACCGACTAGCGGTCCCTACAATGAGCAGTTCTTC
cdr3_aa: CASSPTSGPYNEQFF
clone_size: NA
j_call: TRBJ2-1
cdr3_length: 15
v_call: TRBV18
d_call: TRBD2

cdr3_nt: TGCGCCAGCAGGATTGCAGGGGGCCTCCTCTCCTACGAGCAGTACTTC
cdr3_aa: CASRIAGGLLSYEQYF
clone_size: NA
j_call: TRBJ2-7
cdr3_length: 16
v_call: TRBV5-1
d_call: TRBD1

cdr3_nt: TGTGCCAGCAGCACTCTAGCGGGGGGGCCGGCAGATACGCAGTATTTT
cdr3_aa: CASSTLAGGPADTQYF
clone_size: NA
j_call: TRBJ2-3
cdr3_length: 16
v_call: TRBV7-9
d_call: TRBD2

cdr3_nt: TGTGCCAGCAGCACCGTCCCCAGGGGCACCGGGGAGCTGTTTTTT
cdr3_aa: CASSTVPRGTGELFF
clone_size: NA
j_call: TRBJ2-2
cdr3_length: 15
v_call: TRBV7-6
d_call: NA

cdr3_nt: TGTGCCAGCAGTATAATACAGGGGGGGAACTATGGCTACACCTTC
cdr3_aa: CASSIIQGGNYGYTF
clone_size: few
j_call: TRBJ1-2
cdr3_length: 15
v_call: TRBV27
d_call: TRBD1

cdr3_nt: TGTGCCAGCAGCGACTCGAGTAACACTGAAGCTTTCTTT
cdr3_aa: CASSDSSNTEAFF
clone_size: few
j_call: TRBJ1-1
cdr3_length: 13
v_call: TRBV2
d_call: NA

cdr3_nt: TGCGCCAGCAGCCTGGGACAGGGAATGTACGAGCAGTACTTC
cdr3_aa: CASSLGQGMYEQYF
clone_size: NA
j_call: TRBJ2-7
cdr3_length: 14
v_call: TRBV5-1
d_call: TRBD1

cdr3_nt: TGTGCCAGCAGCATTCGGGGGGGGCGGGATACGCAGTATTTT
cdr3_aa: CASSIRGGRDTQYF
clone_size: few
j_call: TRBJ2-3
cdr3_length: 14
v_call: TRBV7-2
d_call: TRBD2

cdr3_nt: TGTGCCAGCAGCTTGGGAGACAGGGGCCAGTATTTT
cdr3_aa: CASSLGDRGQYF
clone_size: NA
j_call: TRBJ2-3
cdr3_length: 12
v_call: TRBV5-6
d_call: TRBD1

cdr3_nt: TGTGCCAGCAGCTTAGTGGGGGGGGCCATAAAGTACTTC
cdr3_aa: CASSLVGGAIKYF
clone_size: NA
j_call: TRBJ2-5
cdr3_length: 13
v_call: TRBV7-7
d_call: NA

cdr3_nt: TGTGTCAGCAGTTTGACAGGAGTCAATTCACCCCTCCACTTT
cdr3_aa: CVSSLTGVNSPLHF
clone_size: NA
j_call: TRBJ1-6
cdr3_length: 14
v_call: TRBV27
d_call: NA

cdr3_nt: TGTGCCAGCAGCTTACATCCTGGGGGGATAATTACCGGGGAGCTGTTTTTT
cdr3_aa: CASSLHPGGIITGELFF
clone_size: NA
j_call: TRBJ2-2
cdr3_length: 17
v_call: TRBV7-2
d_call: NA

cdr3_nt: TGTGCCAGCAGTGCGACAGGGGGCCGTAACTATGGCTACACCTTC
cdr3_aa: CASSATGGRNYGYTF
clone_size: once
j_call: TRBJ1-2
cdr3_length: 15
v_call: TRBV2
d_call: TRBD1